The rows below give T cell receptor beta chains drawn from one sample of a study of CD8 T cells in ankylosing spondylitis. A single record per CDR3 protein comes from TCRdb applying MiXCR to the 5' RACE reads. The table records more than 150,000 distinct CDR3 sequences, over 10% of them present only once. Sequencing was performed on blood, either unsorted or a sorted T cell fraction (not recorded which). All receptors come from a male donor with ankylosing spondylitis or in good health (not recorded which). CDR3s include the opening cysteine and the closing phenylalanine or tryptophan. D genes are given only for firm matches. Where a row states a size, it is once, few, many or the class of an expanded clone; other rows omit it.

cdr3_length d_call j_call clone_size v_call cdr3_aa cdr3_nt
15 TRBD2 TRBJ2-1 many TRBV7-9 CASSPRLAGGNEQFF TGTGCCAGCAGCCCCCGACTAGCGGGAGGTAATGAGCAGTTCTTC
15 TRBD1 TRBJ1-2 many TRBV29-1 CSVRLTGSEGYGYTF TGCAGCGTCCGCCTGACAGGGTCAGAGGGCTATGGCTACACCTTC
12 - TRBJ1-6 - TRBV6-5 CASSAGYSPLHF TGTGCCAGCAGTGCCGGGTATTCACCCCTCCACTTT
14 - TRBJ2-1 many TRBV12-3/TRBV12-4 CASSGVLSYNEQFF TGTGCCAGCAGTGGGGTTCTCTCCTACAATGAGCAGTTCTTC
14 - TRBJ2-2 few TRBV11-2 CASRIHFNTGELFF TGTGCCAGCAGAATCCACTTTAACACCGGGGAGCTGTTTTTT
14 - TRBJ2-7 few TRBV13 CASSPGRFNYEQYF TGTGCCAGCAGCCCGGGACGGTTTAACTACGAGCAGTACTTC
17 TRBD2 TRBJ2-3 few TRBV4-2 CASSQTSEREGTDTQYF TGTGCCAGCAGCCAGACTTCCGAGCGGGAGGGCACAGATACGCAGTATTTT
17 - TRBJ2-3 - TRBV7-4 CAFSFRRTGIKTDTQYF TGTGCCTTCAGCTTTCGTCGGACGGGGATTAAGACAGATACGCAGTATTTT
14 - TRBJ1-1 - TRBV30 CAWSGRWWNTEAFF TGTGCCTGGAGCGGACGCTGGTGGAACACTGAAGCTTTCTTT
15 - TRBJ2-1 - TRBV12-3/TRBV12-4 CASSSLAGPGNEQFF TGTGCCAGCAGTTCCCTTGCGGGGCCCGGCAATGAGCAGTTCTTC
14 - TRBJ2-1 few TRBV27 CASSRGESYNEQFF TGTGCCAGCTCGCGCGGTGAATCCTACAATGAGCAGTTCTTC
17 TRBD2 TRBJ2-1 - TRBV7-9 CASSLPIAGGRYNEQFF TGTGCCAGCAGCCTACCTATAGCGGGGGGAAGGTACAATGAGCAGTTCTTC
16 TRBD2 TRBJ2-7 few TRBV20-1 CSAPRGTSGSSREQYF TGCAGTGCCCCGAGGGGCACTAGCGGGAGCTCGCGTGAGCAGTACTTC
13 TRBD1 TRBJ1-4 - TRBV7-9 CASRPGQDGKLFF TGTGCCAGCAGACCCGGACAGGATGGAAAACTGTTTTTT
16 - TRBJ2-7 few TRBV5-6 CASSFSQGLITYEQYF TGTGCCAGCAGCTTCAGTCAGGGGTTGATAACCTACGAGCAGTACTTC
19 TRBD2 TRBJ2-1 many TRBV4-1 CASSQDIMGRLAGPPGQFF TGCGCCAGCAGCCAAGATATAATGGGCAGACTAGCGGGTCCCCCAGGGCAGTTCTTC
17 TRBD1 TRBJ2-2 - TRBV15 CATSSLDRGHTTGELFF TGTGCCACCAGCAGCCTGGACAGGGGGCATACCACCGGGGAGCTGTTTTTT
16 - TRBJ2-1 - TRBV3-1 CASSQEAGGWYNEQFF TGTGCCAGCAGCCAAGAAGCCGGTGGGTGGTACAATGAGCAGTTCTTC
13 - TRBJ2-7 - TRBV4-2 CASSPGQGMEQYF TGTGCCAGCAGCCCGGGGCAGGGTATGGAGCAGTACTTC
15 TRBD1 TRBJ1-4 many TRBV11-2 CASSPDRTTNEKLFF TGTGCCAGCAGCCCGGACAGGACAACTAATGAAAAACTGTTTTTT
15 TRBD1 TRBJ2-5 - TRBV12-5 CASGLEGQGKETQYF TGTGCTAGTGGTTTGGAAGGACAGGGCAAAGAGACCCAGTACTTC
13 - TRBJ1-4 - TRBV5-1 CASSPRGNEKLFF TGCGCCAGCAGCCCGCGTGGTAATGAAAAACTGTTTTTT
15 TRBD2 TRBJ2-5 many TRBV4-1 CASSHGTSGKETQYF TGCGCCAGCAGCCACGGGACTAGCGGAAAGGAGACCCAGTACTTC
15 TRBD2 TRBJ2-7 - TRBV27 CASSFDERGTYEQYF TGTGCCAGCAGCTTTGACGAGCGGGGGACCTACGAGCAGTACTTC
12 TRBD2 TRBJ2-1 - TRBV29-1 CSVEGIAGEQFF TGCAGCGTTGAGGGAATAGCGGGGGAGCAGTTCTTC
12 - TRBJ2-3 many TRBV30 CAWSYVTDTQYF TGTGCCTGGAGTTACGTCACAGATACGCAGTATTTT
13 - TRBJ2-7 few TRBV20-1 CSARPRTEYEQYF TGCAGTGCTAGACCCCGGACCGAGTACGAGCAGTACTTC
14 - TRBJ2-3 few TRBV9 CASSVELVIDTQYF TGTGCCAGCAGCGTAGAACTAGTGATAGATACGCAGTATTTT
14 - TRBJ2-7 - TRBV5-1 CASSLEGAPSEQYF TGCGCCAGCAGCTTAGAAGGGGCTCCCTCCGAGCAGTACTTC
15 TRBD1 TRBJ2-2 few TRBV10-3 CAISTDRVDTGELFF TGTGCCATCAGCACGGACAGGGTCGACACCGGGGAGCTGTTTTTT
15 TRBD2 TRBJ2-7 few TRBV3-1 CASSQGAGGLYEQYF TGTGCCAGCAGCCAAGGAGCGGGGGGCCTCTACGAGCAGTACTTC
14 - TRBJ2-7 - TRBV7-9 CASSLVDRGEEQYF TGTGCCAGCAGCTTAGTGGACCGCGGGGAGGAGCAGTACTTC
15 - TRBJ2-5 - TRBV6-1 CASSPYSGGEETQYF TGTGCCAGCAGTCCCTATTCCGGGGGCGAAGAGACCCAGTACTTC
14 - TRBJ1-1 - TRBV7-9 CASSSHLGPTEAFF TGTGCCAGCAGCTCCCATTTAGGGCCCACTGAAGCTTTCTTT
14 - TRBJ2-1 few TRBV10-2 CASSESGTGNEQFF TGCGCCAGCAGTGAAAGCGGAACGGGTAATGAGCAGTTCTTC
10 - TRBJ1-1 - TRBV12-3/TRBV12-4 CASSLGVAFF TGTGCCAGCAGTTTAGGAGTTGCTTTCTTT
17 - TRBJ2-3 few TRBV29-1 CSVEDLPSGSPADTQYF TGCAGCGTTGAAGATCTCCCCTCCGGGTCCCCGGCAGATACGCAGTATTTT
14 - TRBJ1-1 - TRBV5-1 CASSQDWFNTEAFF TGCGCCAGCAGCCAGGACTGGTTTAACACTGAAGCTTTCTTT
15 - TRBJ2-1 many TRBV7-9 CASSLAAGASNEQFF TGTGCCAGCAGCTTAGCGGCAGGGGCAAGCAATGAGCAGTTCTTC
13 - TRBJ2-7 - TRBV19 CASSIRFSYEQYF TGTGCCAGTAGTATACGGTTTAGTTACGAGCAGTACTTC
16 - TRBJ2-6 few TRBV5-6 CASSLEQSAGANVLTF TGTGCCAGCAGCTTGGAACAGTCGGCCGGGGCCAACGTCCTGACTTTC
15 TRBD1 TRBJ2-2 many TRBV12-3/TRBV12-4 CASRGGDRVTGELFF TGTGCCAGCAGGGGGGGGGACAGGGTCACCGGGGAGCTGTTTTTT
14 TRBD1 TRBJ2-7 - TRBV4-1 CASSPNRGAYEQYF TGCGCCAGCAGCCCGAACAGGGGGGCCTACGAGCAGTACTTC
15 - TRBJ1-5 few TRBV4-1 CASSQGSIGNQPQHF TGCGCCAGCAGCCAAGGGTCTATAGGCAATCAGCCCCAGCATTTT
15 TRBD1 TRBJ1-2 - TRBV7-9 CASSLVGQASRGYTF TGTGCCAGCAGCTTAGTGGGACAGGCTTCTCGTGGCTACACCTTC
15 - TRBJ1-5 few TRBV7-2 CASSPYFSSNQPQHF TGTGCCAGCAGCCCATACTTCTCCAGCAATCAGCCCCAGCATTTT
13 - TRBJ2-7 - TRBV4-1 CASSQGDLYEQYF TGCGCCAGCAGCCAAGGGGACCTCTACGAGCAGTACTTC
15 TRBD1 TRBJ1-2 many TRBV12-3/TRBV12-4 CASSLGTGHNYGYTF TGTGCCAGCAGTTTGGGGACAGGGCATAACTATGGCTACACCTTC
12 - TRBJ2-7 - TRBV12-3/TRBV12-4 CASSLGVIEQYF TGTGCCAGCAGTTTAGGGGTGATCGAGCAGTACTTC
12 - TRBJ1-2 many TRBV12-3/TRBV12-4 CASSFDYYGYTF TGTGCCAGCAGTTTCGATTACTATGGCTACACCTTC
14 - TRBJ2-1 - TRBV6-1 CASRNWQYGNEQFF TGTGCCAGCAGGAACTGGCAGTACGGGAATGAGCAGTTCTTC
14 - TRBJ2-3 - TRBV12-3/TRBV12-4 CASSRTVGADTQYF TGTGCCAGCAGTAGGACCGTGGGGGCAGATACGCAGTATTTT
14 TRBD1 TRBJ1-1 - TRBV7-9 CASSLGTGATEAFF TGTGCCAGCAGCTTGGGGACAGGGGCGACTGAAGCTTTCTTT
13 - TRBJ2-1 few TRBV20-1 CSARDRGNNEQFF TGCAGTGCTAGAGATCGCGGAAACAATGAGCAGTTCTTC
15 TRBD1 TRBJ2-7 few TRBV11-3 CASSYGRDSSYEQYF TGTGCCAGCAGCTATGGTAGGGACAGCTCCTACGAGCAGTACTTC
15 - TRBJ2-3 few TRBV7-9 CASSFNPPSTDTQYF TGTGCCAGCAGCTTCAATCCTCCTAGCACAGATACGCAGTATTTT
16 - TRBJ2-7 few TRBV5-1 CASSLNAGAEAYEQYF TGCGCCAGCAGCTTGAACGCAGGGGCGGAAGCCTACGAGCAGTACTTC